This T cell receptor beta chain was found in a study of shared clonotypes between healthy human individuals. Study observations and caveats: Only blood was sampled, and tissue TCR repertoires likely differ from blood ones.

Adults of Caucasian background living in Nashville, Tennessee made up all donors. How the authors handled the data: ImmunoSEQ junction-only sequences lacked quality scores, so their filtering differed. The protocol was immunoSEQ multiplex PCR, while the TCRdb copy is restricted to in-frame clones and leaves out a portion. That table gives V, J and clone size, and the DNA gave D and trimming. This repertoire shows 450,000 to 500,000 clones, 79% found once; its top ten account for about 12%. For this clone: Its antigen is as yet unknown.

Sequencing used PBMCs. The sequence derives from a woman between 40 and 55 years old in good health. Some clones in this sample may be carry-over from other donors' samples.

For the CDR3, the DNA is TGTGCCACCAGCAGGGACAGGGGCGCCTACGAGCAGTACTTC. It yields the protein CATSRDRGAYEQYF. The rearrangement joins TRBV15 to TRBJ2-7, with 9 bases matching TRBD1. V was clipped by 3 bases and J by 2 bases; unmatched bases: 2. CDR1 LNHNV and CDR2 YYDKDF come from the germline V gene (reference sequence). CDR3 size: 14 residues.